The rows below give T cell receptor beta chains drawn from one sample of a study of cytomegalovirus exposure and HLA in healthy donors. Clones were read by immunoSEQ multiplex PCR, and TCRdb kept only the in-frame ones, dropping some. The data show fewer than 200,000 clones, around 80% seen once. Sequences were obtained from PBMCs. These receptors all stem from a female donor in good health and CMV-seronegative. Both conserved end residues are part of each CDR3.

v_gene	CDR3aa
TRBV28	CASSSSGTGSYEQYF
TRBV7-9	CASSLALNEQFF
TRBV7-2	CASSLGGLEGDTQYF
TRBV5-1	CASSFPGGAKETQYF
TRBV29-1	CSVRTGQETQYF
TRBV10-3	CAISGTGGRETQYF
TRBV5-1	CASSLVGGEETQYF
TRBV30	CALAALTDTQYF
TRBV9	CASSGQGWVNYGYTF
TRBV4-3	CASSPGRDLIYNEQFF
TRBV7-2	CASSLDGQGGKHF
TRBV30	CAWSETGANYGYTF
TRBV30	CAWSVQDTQYF
TRBV4-1	CASSPWTGVVTEAFF
TRBV18	CASSVEGTGVSPLHF
TRBV5-4	CASSIRPGGNQPQHF
TRBV9	CASSVAPTPGVQLYEQFF
TRBV7-2	CASEGRRGTDTQYF
TRBV10-3	CAISESGGGIVSYEQYF
TRBV7-2	CASRSRGREYGYTF
TRBV5-6	CASSPRTGDTEAFF
TRBV5-1	CASSLTGTEQYF
TRBV7-9	CASSHDAGLSGYTF
TRBV7-9	CASSFSGVQGLNTEAFF
TRBV5-6	CASPSGQGDMSNQPQHF
TRBV7-8	CASSLIPPDRPTYEQYF
TRBV28	CASSLILGAYEQYF
TRBV4-2	CASSQDTGTGGYEQYF
TRBV11-1	CASSRDRAFYEQYF
TRBV2	CARSRGGDGELFF
TRBV19	CASVRDGLNTEAFF
TRBV19	CASSRTSGTNYFYEQYF
TRBV7-6	CASRGLEEVYEQYF
TRBV5-5	CASSFPGTNLIFSYEQYF
TRBV4-3	CASSQSSPGIEGYTF
TRBV29-1	CSVGGLLGEQYF
TRBV7-8	CASSLALRTQYF
TRBV10-3	CAISELGTIDEQFF
TRBV2	CASSHGGDQPLHF
TRBV5-1	CASSWGQGSSGNTIYF
TRBV2	CASTPRTGNEQYF
TRBV5-8	CASSLLGYVGYTF
TRBV2	CASSEQGTGRNEQFF
TRBV9	CASSVAPAGGSSTGELFF
TRBV9	CASSVAWTPNTGELFF
TRBV18	CASSPTDRESEQYF
TRBV9	CASSVDGRGWNEQFF
TRBV7-9	CASSFDRVSADTQYF
TRBV28	CASSPRPGQGAREQYF
TRBV30	CAWNMQSNEKLFF
TRBV9	CASSAGQLREQYF
TRBV25-1	CASSVVYSISGANVLTF